Presented here are 18 T cell receptor beta chains from one specimen sequenced in a study of cytomegalovirus exposure and HLA in healthy donors. PCR involved 60 Vbeta and 13 Jbeta primers. Sequencing was performed with immunoSEQ multiplex PCR; in TCRdb, only in-frame clones are kept and a portion is missing. The sample lists 200,000 to 250,000 clones, around 80% occurring once. The sample taken for sequencing was PBMCs. These receptors were obtained from a woman between 55 and 75 years old in good health and CMV-seropositive.

The rearrangement uses TRBV30 and TRBJ1-2, with D maybe TRBD1 (6 bases). V was shortened by 8 bases and J by 0 bases, with 13 bases between the two germline ends. The length of the CDR3 is 13 residues. The germline CDR1 and CDR2 sequences are GTSNPN and SVGIG (reference sequence). The CDR3 reads CALQGIANYGYTF. The CDR3 DNA is TGTGCCCTGCAGGGGATTGCTAACTATGGCTACACCTTC.

The chain couples TRBV5-4 to TRBJ2-7, with 12 bases matching TRBD2. The V gene end was trimmed by 4 bases and the J gene end by 7 bases; junction bases not matched to a gene: 12. The V gene's germline CDR1 is SGHNT and CDR2 YYREEE (reference sequence). The length of the CDR3 is 16 residues. CDR3 bases: TGTGCCAGCAGCCCCTATCTAGCGGGGGGGCCGCGGGAGCAGTACTTC. This encodes CASSPYLAGGPREQYF.

The rearrangement joins TRBV5-1 to TRBJ2-3, with 8 bases fitting TRBD2. J lost 6 bases, V lost 2 bases, and 5 bases had no gene match. Germline V lookup: CDR1 SGHRS, CDR2 YFSETQ. This CDR3 region has 14 residues. The CDR3 DNA reads TGCGCCAGCAGCTTACCGGGGGGGATGGATACGCAGTATTTT. Residues: CASSLPGGMDTQYF.

The chain uses TRBV4-1 and TRBJ2-3, with 10 nucleotides matching TRBD2. There are 17 residues in the CDR3. The V segment lost 3 bases and the J segment 1 base; nucleotides outside the gene matches: 7. Germline V gives CDR1 MGHRA, CDR2 YSYEKL. Written as DNA, the CDR3 is TGCGCCAGCAGCCACCCCAGCGGGGGGGCCGGCACAGATACGCAGTATTTT. This gives the protein CASSHPSGGAGTDTQYF.

The rearrangement links TRBV6-6 to TRBJ2-7, with D perhaps matching TRBD1 (6 bases). The CDR3 sequence is 13 residues long. The germline V and J ends were trimmed by 2 bases and 7 bases, with 12 bases remaining between them. CDR1 and CDR2 from the germline V gene are MNHNY and SVGAGI (reference sequence). CDR3 protein: CASSYQGQEEQYF. The CDR3 DNA follows: TGTGCCAGCAGTTACCAGGGACAAGAAGAGCAGTACTTC.

V is TRBV6-1 and J is TRBJ2-7; unclear D gene. The CDR3 has 13 amino acids. Trimming stripped 3 bases from V and 2 bases from J, with 8 bases between. Germline loops: CDR1 MNHNS, CDR2 SASEGT. The CDR3 protein is CASSDLLPYEQYF. For the CDR3, the DNA is TGTGCCAGCAGTGACTTACTCCCCTACGAGCAGTACTTC.

This chain connects TRBV30 to TRBJ2-1, with D maybe TRBD1 (5 bases). The CDR3 length is 17 residues. The V gene lost 0 bases and the J gene lost 2 bases, with 17 bases spanning the gap. CDR1 is GTSNPN, CDR2 SVGIG, per germline (reference sequence). CDR3: CAWSVLLGRVAYNEQFF. CDR3 DNA: TGTGCCTGGAGTGTGCTCCTGGGCAGGGTAGCCTACAATGAGCAGTTCTTC. Based on the CDR3 plus reference TRBV30 and TRBJ2-1, the full variable domain is SQTIHQWPATLVQPVGSPLSLECTVEGTSNPNLYWYRQAAGRGLQLLFYSVGIGQISSEVPQNLSASRPQDRQFILSSKKLLLSDSGFYLCAWSVLLGRVAYNEQFFGPGTRLTVL.

This sequence joins TRBV28 and TRBJ1-5; perhaps TRBD1 as D (6 bases). V lost 2 bases and J lost 5, with 10 bases in between. Germline V gene sequence: CDR1 MDHEN, CDR2 SYDVKM. The CDR3 spans 14 residues. The CDR3 DNA reads TGTGCCAGCAGTTTAGTACAGGGCCATCAGCCCCAGCATTTT. Its translation is CASSLVQGHQPQHF.

The chain uses TRBV5-1 and TRBJ1-4; D may be TRBD1 (6 bases). This CDR3 comprises 14 residues. Germline CDR1 is SGHRS and CDR2 is YFSETQ. V lost 2 bases and J lost 8, with 13 bases in between. The CDR3 sequence is CASSLGAGEEKLFF. The CDR3, as DNA: TGCGCCAGCAGCTTAGGGGCAGGGGAGGAAAAACTGTTTTTT.

CDR3 sequence (DNA): TGCGCCAGCAGCTTGGCCGGAGGGACCACTAATGAAAAACTGTTTTTT. Its protein is CASSLAGGTTNEKLFF. The V call is TRBV5-1, the J call TRBJ1-4; D is perhaps TRBD1 (5 bases). This CDR3 has 16 residues. CDR1 is SGHRS, CDR2 YFSETQ, per germline. V was clipped by 0 bases and J by 2 bases, with 11 bases between them.

This clone occurred once. The chain uses TRBV7-9 and TRBJ1-1, with D hard to call. The CDR3 is 14 amino acids. CDR1 is SEHNR, CDR2 FQNEAQ, per germline (reference sequence). V shed 0 bases and J shed 3 bases, with 8 bases lying between them. The CDR3 here is CASSLAGIDTEAFF. The CDR3 bases are TGTGCCAGCAGCTTAGCTGGCATTGACACTGAAGCTTTCTTT. The variable domain in full, completed from reference TRBV7-9 and TRBJ1-1, reads DTGVSQNPRHKITKRGQNVTFRCDPISEHNRLYWYRQTLGQGPEFLTYFQNEAQLEKSRLLSDRFSAERPKGSFSTLEIQRTEQGDSAMYLCASSLAGIDTEAFFGQGTRLTVV.

The gene calls are TRBV5-1 and TRBJ1-5; D might be TRBD1 (5 bases). V dropped 1 base and J dropped 4 bases, with 9 bases sitting between them. Germline values: CDR1 SGHRS, CDR2 YFSETQ. The CDR3 has 14 residues. Here the CDR3 reads CASSLMGGNQPQHF. CDR3 DNA sequence: TGCGCCAGCAGCTTGATGGGGGGGAATCAGCCCCAGCATTTT. Combining the CDR3 with reference TRBV5-1 and TRBJ1-5 gives the whole variable domain KAGVTQTPRYLIKTRGQQVTLSCSPISGHRSVSWYQQTPGQGLQFLFEYFSETQRNKGNFPGRFSGRQFSNSRSEMNVSTLELGDSALYLCASSLMGGNQPQHFGDGTRLSIL.

This rearrangement joins TRBV14 to TRBJ2-7, with D perhaps TRBD1 (5 bases). The CDR3 is made up of 15 amino acids. Germline V lookup: CDR1 SGHDN, CDR2 FVKESK. V was shortened by 4 bases and J by 3 bases, with 16 bases between the two germline ends. The DNA of the CDR3 is TGTGCCAGCAGCCTCCGTTCGACAGCTAACTACGAGCAGTACTTC. It specifies CASSLRSTANYEQYF.

This clone was detected a few times. V and J are TRBV7-2 and TRBJ1-5; D may be TRBD1 (6 bases). Germline V CDR1 and CDR2: SGHTA, FQGNSA. This CDR3 is 15 amino acids long. V lost 4 bases, J lost 1 base, and 11 bases lay in between. DNA of the CDR3: TGTGCCAGCAGCTACAGGGAGGGAAGCAATCAGCCCCAGCATTTT. Translation gives CASSYREGSNQPQHF.

A remark on this clone: The same CDR3 also results from other DNA sequences found in this sample. The V gene is TRBV5-1, the J gene TRBJ2-5; tentatively, D is TRBD1 (5 bases). The CDR3 length is 12 residues. Trimming left V 4 bases short and J 5 bases short, with 9 bases between. Germline lookup yields CDR1 SGHRS and CDR2 YFSETQ. CDR3 region: CASSPAGETQYF. In DNA form, the CDR3 reads TGCGCCAGCAGCCCAGCAGGGGAGACCCAGTACTTC.

This chain joins TRBV6-5 and TRBJ2-6; D is possibly TRBD1 (6 bases). The germline V gene has CDR1 MNHEY and CDR2 SVGAGI. This CDR3 comprises 14 residues. The V end lost 3 bases, the J end lost 6 bases, and 9 bases lay between the germline ends. CDR3 DNA sequence: TGTGCCAGCAGTTATATGGGACAGGCCAACGTCCTGACTTTC. Protein product: CASSYMGQANVLTF.

In this sample, this clone turned up a few times. The chain is built from TRBV10-3 and TRBJ2-2, with 13 bases aligning to TRBD2. There are 17 residues in the CDR3. J lost 2 bases, V lost 3 bases, and 3 bases had no gene match. In germline, CDR1 is ENHRY, CDR2 SYGVKD. CDR3 sequence (DNA): TGTGCCATCAGTGATCCGGGACTAGCGGGAAACACCGGGGAGCTGTTTTTT. It encodes CAISDPGLAGNTGELFF.

V is TRBV28 and J is TRBJ2-4, with 8 nucleotides matching TRBD1. The CDR3 loop spans 13 amino acids. Germline V CDR1 and CDR2: MDHEN, SYDVKM. V shed 6 bases, J shed 6 bases, and the junction held 4 bases outside the gene matches. CDR3 sequence (DNA): TGTGCCAGCAGACCCACAGGGGGAAACATTCAGTACTTC. This gives the protein CASRPTGGNIQYF.